This TCR beta chain was sequenced for a study of identical twins. Per germline, CDR1 SGHVS and CDR2 FQNEAQ. The CDR3 covers 15 residues. V was clipped by 6 bases and J by 7 bases; unmatched bases: 9. TCRdb reprocessed the 5' RACE reads with MiXCR, giving one entry per CDR3 protein. The sample consists of roughly 770,000 distinct CDR3 sequences, around a sixth of them appearing once. These data were also reused for a study on T cells expressing NK-cell markers.

The chain employs TRBV7-8 and TRBJ1-1, with 12 nucleotides matching TRBD1. Sequencing used PBMCs. This receptor was taken from a woman younger than 30 in good health. CDR3 amino acids: CASREGQGARGEAFF. CDR3 coding DNA: TGTGCCAGCAGGGAGGGACAGGGGGCGCGGGGTGAAGCTTTCTTT.